Listed below are T cell receptor beta chains from one sample, sequenced in a study of OX40 agonist ivuxolimab in advanced cancers. Using immunoSEQ multiplex PCR, the repertoire was profiled, and TCRdb retains in-frame clones only, with some absent. The sample lists about 70,000 clones; roughly 84% were seen once. Sequencing was performed on CD4+ or CD8+ T cells sorted from blood, taken in a trial of the OX40 agonist ivuxolimab. Receptor source: an adult with an advanced solid tumor such as melanoma, head and neck, liver or kidney cancer. Each CDR3 is given with its conserved first and last residue. The order of the fields is D gene, J gene, clone size, V gene, CDR3 DNA, CDR3 protein. A D gene is named only where the DNA matches it firmly. Size is omitted from some rows. Given values are once, few, many or a class for expanded clones.

d_gene: -; j_gene: TRBJ1-2; abundance: -; v_gene: TRBV4-3; CDR3nt: TGCGCCAGCAGCCAAGACCGGACGGGGATGGGTGGCTACACCTTC; CDR3aa: CASSQDRTGMGGYTF
d_gene: -; j_gene: TRBJ2-7; abundance: -; v_gene: TRBV4-1; CDR3nt: TGCGCCAGCAGCCAAGGGAGAGCTGGCTACGAGCAGTACTTC; CDR3aa: CASSQGRAGYEQYF
d_gene: -; j_gene: TRBJ2-4; abundance: -; v_gene: TRBV7-2; CDR3nt: TGTGCCAGCAGCCTGGACAGTGAAAACATTCAGTACTTC; CDR3aa: CASSLDSENIQYF
d_gene: TRBD1; j_gene: TRBJ1-5; abundance: -; v_gene: TRBV19; CDR3nt: TGTGCCAGTAGTATTTCCGGGACAGGGCACAATCAGCCCCAGCATTTT; CDR3aa: CASSISGTGHNQPQHF
d_gene: TRBD2; j_gene: TRBJ2-1; abundance: -; v_gene: TRBV7-2; CDR3nt: TGTGCCAGCAGCTTAGTTGGGACTAGCGGGGGAGTTGAGCAGTTCTTC; CDR3aa: CASSLVGTSGGVEQFF
d_gene: -; j_gene: TRBJ1-1; abundance: few; v_gene: TRBV2; CDR3nt: TGTGCCAGCAGGAAGCGGTTAGGGGTTTTCACTGAAGCTTTCTTT; CDR3aa: CASRKRLGVFTEAFF
d_gene: -; j_gene: TRBJ2-3; abundance: -; v_gene: TRBV2; CDR3nt: TGTGCCAGCAGTGAATACGCTGGCGGTAGCACAGATACGCAGTATTTT; CDR3aa: CASSEYAGGSTDTQYF
d_gene: TRBD2; j_gene: TRBJ2-1; abundance: -; v_gene: TRBV13; CDR3nt: TGTGCCAGCAGCCCGGGGACTAGCGGGGGGGGACTGATCTTC; CDR3aa: CASSPGTSGGGLIF
d_gene: -; j_gene: TRBJ2-5; abundance: -; v_gene: TRBV7-3; CDR3nt: TGTGCCAGCAGTAGGGGGGGTCAAGAGACCCAGTACTTC; CDR3aa: CASSRGGQETQYF
d_gene: -; j_gene: TRBJ2-4; abundance: -; v_gene: TRBV11-2; CDR3nt: TGTGCCAGCAGCCCACCCGACGGCAGGAACATTCAGTACTTC; CDR3aa: CASSPPDGRNIQYF
d_gene: -; j_gene: TRBJ2-7; abundance: -; v_gene: TRBV6-5; CDR3nt: TGTGCCAGCAGTTTCCTTTCGGCGCAGGGCGTTGGGGAGCAGTACTTC; CDR3aa: CASSFLSAQGVGEQYF